These 27 T cell receptor beta chains share one sample of origin, sequenced in a study of blood T cells in healthy people across ages. A sample-barcoded 5' primer and a J-beta primer mix were used in a second PCR of roughly 7 to 11 cycles. TCRdb analysed the 5' RACE reads with MiXCR anew, one entry per CDR3 protein. The sample has 1.5 million to 1.9 million distinct CDR3 sequences, roughly 43% seen once. Sequenced input: blood. These receptors were collected from a woman in her late teens or twenties in good health.

The V and J genes are TRBV12-3 or TRBV12-4 and TRBJ1-1; the D is unclear. Trimming pared 2 bases from V and 8 bases from J, leaving 6 bases between. The CDR3 is made up of 11 amino acids. The CDR3 nucleotides are TGTGCCAGCAGTTTAAAAACCGAAGCTTTCTTT. The encoded protein is CASSLKTEAFF.

This sequence joins TRBV3-1 and TRBJ2-1; 10 positions agree with TRBD1. The CDR3 is 16 amino acids. V lost 2 bases to trimming and J lost 5 bases; unmatched junction nucleotides: 6. Germline CDR1 LGHDT, CDR2 YNNKEL (reference sequence). The CDR3, as DNA: TGTGCCAGCAGCCAACCGGGACAGGGGCTAAACAATGAGCAGTTCTTC. Its protein product is CASSQPGQGLNNEQFF.

This clonotype has more than one count but fewer than ten. The V gene is TRBV7-9, the J gene TRBJ2-3; D not resolved. Germline V CDR1 and CDR2: SEHNR, FQNEAQ (reference sequence). V was cut by 1 base and J by 9 bases, with 8 bases left in between. The length of the CDR3 is 12 residues. The DNA of the CDR3 is TGTGCCAGCAGCTTAGAGTTGAGGACGCAGTATTTT. Residues: CASSLELRTQYF.

The rearrangement joins TRBV5-1 to TRBJ2-2, with D tentatively TRBD1 (6 bases). Trimming stripped 1 base from V and 6 bases from J, with 13 bases between. Germline loops: CDR1 SGHRS, CDR2 YFSETQ. CDR3 length equals 15 residues. The CDR3 spells CASSLFAGESGELFF. CDR3 DNA sequence: TGCGCCAGCAGCTTGTTCGCAGGGGAGTCCGGGGAGCTGTTTTTT.

This sequence joins TRBV7-9 and TRBJ1-2; D is unresolved. Between the trimmed V and J ends, which lost 5 bases and 8 bases, there was a span of 18 bases. The V gene's germline CDR1 is SEHNR and CDR2 FQNEAQ (reference sequence). The CDR3 consists of 14 residues. This chain's CDR3 is CASSTRHTFKGYTF. In nucleotides, the CDR3 is TGTGCCAGCAGCACCCGACATACCTTTAAGGGCTACACCTTC. The variable domain in full, with the rest retrieved from reference TRBV7-9 and TRBJ1-2, is DTGVSQNPRHKITKRGQNVTFRCDPISEHNRLYWYRQTLGQGPEFLTYFQNEAQLEKSRLLSDRFSAERPKGSFSTLEIQRTEQGDSAMYLCASSTRHTFKGYTFGSGTRLTVV.

V gene TRBV12-3 or TRBV12-4 combines with J gene TRBJ2-5; either TRBD1 or TRBD2 may fit D (5 bases each). CDR3 length: 15 amino acids. Trimming took off 3 bases at V and 4 bases at J, with 15 bases between the two ends. DNA for the CDR3: TGTGCCAGCAGTTTGGGCCAGGGACGGGGAGAGACCCAGTACTTC. Its protein is CASSLGQGRGETQYF.

The table lists this clonotype with a count of one. This rearrangement joins TRBV4-1 to TRBJ1-1, with a possible D match to TRBD1 (5 bases). The CDR3 extends over 15 amino acids. V shed 1 base and J shed 4 bases, with 13 bases lying between them. CDR1 and CDR2 (germline): MGHRA, YSYEKL. The CDR3 here is CASSQAGHPGTEAFF. As DNA, the CDR3 is TGCGCCAGCAGCCAAGCGGGGCACCCCGGCACTGAAGCTTTCTTT.

The V call is TRBV4-2, the J call TRBJ1-3, with 8 bases matching TRBD1. V dropped 0 bases and J dropped 3; count of bases not matched to a gene: 4. The germline V gene has CDR1 LGHNA and CDR2 YNFKEQ. CDR3 length: 16 amino acids. Written as DNA, the CDR3 is TGTGCCAGCAGCCAAGACGCAGGGGGCCTTGGAAACACCATATATTTT. Protein: CASSQDAGGLGNTIYF.

The chain joins TRBV20-1 to TRBJ1-4, with D hard to call. Germline V gene sequence: CDR1 DFQATT, CDR2 SNEGSKA (reference sequence). This CDR3 has 16 amino acids. Deletions cut 4 bases from V and 0 bases from J, with 15 bases between. The CDR3 here is CSANLVQAATNEKLFF. The CDR3 nucleotides read TGCAGTGCTAACCTGGTTCAGGCGGCAACTAATGAAAAACTGTTTTTT.

This sequence joins TRBV30 and TRBJ1-2; D gene ambiguous. The CDR3 loop spans 12 amino acids. V lost 2 bases to trimming and J lost 8 bases, with 12 bases between them. Per germline, CDR1 GTSNPN and CDR2 SVGIG (reference sequence). CDR3 loop: CAWSTGRRGYTF. CDR3 nucleotides: TGTGCCTGGAGTACTGGCAGACGGGGCTACACCTTC. Variable domain in full (rest from reference TRBV30 and TRBJ1-2): SQTIHQWPATLVQPVGSPLSLECTVEGTSNPNLYWYRQAAGRGLQLLFYSVGIGQISSEVPQNLSASRPQDRQFILSSKKLLLSDSGFYLCAWSTGRRGYTFGSGTRLTVV.

This chain connects TRBV6-4 to TRBJ2-3, with D tentatively TRBD1 or TRBD2 (5 bases each). CDR3 length: 14 amino acids. Germline V gene lookup returns CDR1 MRHNA and CDR2 SNTAGT. V was trimmed by 6 bases and J by 2 bases, leaving 12 bases between them. CDR3 protein: CASREGRHTDTQYF. The CDR3 DNA is TGTGCCAGCAGAGAGGGACGCCACACAGATACGCAGTATTTT.

The chain links TRBV20-1 to TRBJ1-2; no clear D gene. This CDR3 has 14 residues. Looked up from germline, CDR1 is DFQATT and CDR2 is SNEGSKA (reference sequence). V lost 2 bases, J lost 5 bases, and 15 bases lay in between. This CDR3 is CSARTPLQLYGYTF. The CDR3 DNA reads TGCAGTGCTAGAACCCCGTTGCAGTTGTATGGCTACACCTTC.

This clonotype turned up a few times. V gene TRBV28 combines with J gene TRBJ2-1, with 14 bases matching TRBD2. This CDR3 is 17 amino acids long. The V segment lost 5 bases and the J segment 7 bases; nucleotides outside the gene matches: 10. Germline V gene sequence: CDR1 MDHEN, CDR2 SYDVKM. CDR3 sequence reads: CASSRPPGLAGENEQFF. CDR3 DNA: TGTGCCAGCAGTAGGCCCCCGGGACTAGCGGGAGAAAATGAGCAGTTCTTC.

The rearrangement uses TRBV3-1 and TRBJ1-6, with TRBD1 as a possible D gene (6 bases). The CDR3 totals 16 residues. V was pared by 2 bases and J by 8 bases, with 16 bases between. CDR1 and CDR2 from the germline V gene are LGHDT and YNNKEL (reference sequence). CDR3: CASSQFFTGNDSPLHF. The CDR3 DNA reads as TGTGCCAGCAGCCAATTTTTTACAGGGAACGATTCACCCCTCCACTTT.

This clonotype was picked up a small number of times. The chain carries TRBV7-2 and TRBJ2-1; a possible D gene is TRBD2 (6 bases). Trimming left V 2 bases short and J 8 bases short, with 13 bases between. This CDR3 is 14 amino acids long. The germline V gene encodes CDR1 SGHTA and CDR2 FQGNSA. The CDR3 spells CASSLRSSVYEQFF. The CDR3, as DNA: TGTGCCAGCAGCTTAAGGTCTAGCGTATATGAGCAGTTCTTC.

This clonotype was counted between two and nine times. The V and J genes are TRBV27 and TRBJ1-2, with 8 bases fitting TRBD1. Per the germline V gene, CDR1 is MNHEY and CDR2 is SMNVEV (reference sequence). V dropped 5 bases and J dropped 6; count of bases not matched to a gene: 14. The CDR3 covers 16 residues. CDR3: CASSLSWTGTYNGYTF. For the CDR3, the DNA is TGTGCCAGCAGTCTAAGCTGGACAGGGACCTATAATGGCTACACCTTC.

The V and J genes are TRBV20-1 and TRBJ2-5; 9 bases are a match to TRBD2. Germline V gene data show CDR1 as DFQATT and CDR2 as SNEGSKA (reference sequence). This CDR3 is built from 14 residues. V was pared by 7 bases and J by 1 base, with 7 bases of the junction left unmatched. The CDR3, as DNA: TGCAGTGGACAGAGGCGGGAGGGCCAAGAGACCCAGTACTTC. It specifies CSGQRREGQETQYF.

This clonotype was observed a few times. This chain joins TRBV7-3 and TRBJ2-5; TRBD1 agrees at 7 bases. With 5 bases clipped from V and 1 base from J, the junction kept 4 bases outside the gene matches. Germline V CDR1 and CDR2: SGHTA, FQGTGA. The CDR3 contains 14 residues. In nucleotides, the CDR3 is TGTGCCAGCAGCCCTACAGGGGTCCAAGAGACCCAGTACTTC. This encodes CASSPTGVQETQYF.

In regard to this clonotype: A clone one base away is much larger, so this may be a read error. The chain employs TRBV6-5 and TRBJ2-7; D remains unclear. The end of the DNA is better explained by TRBJ2-5, so the J call may be wrong. This CDR3 region has 12 residues. Germline assignment: CDR1 MNHEY and CDR2 SVGAGI. Here the CDR3 DNA reads TGTGCCATCAGTTACGGCCGGGAGACCCAGTACTTC. Protein sequence: CAISYGRETQYF.

This clonotype was seen only a few times. The chain uses TRBV6-2 or TRBV6-3 and TRBJ2-5; 8 bases line up with TRBD2. Near its end, the DNA agrees better with TRBJ2-7, so the J call may be wrong. The CDR3 has 14 amino acids. Germline V gives CDR1 MNHEY, CDR2 SVGEGT. CDR3 sequence (DNA): TGTGCCAGCAACAACGGGGGGGTAAGCTACGAGCAGTACTTC. Its translation: CASNNGGVSYEQYF.

V usage is TRBV6-2 or TRBV6-3 and J usage is TRBJ2-1; 8 bases line up with TRBD2. The CDR3 sequence is 11 residues long. V dropped 6 bases and J dropped 14; count of bases not matched to a gene: 6. Germline V gene lookup returns CDR1 MNHEY and CDR2 SVGEGT. The CDR3 protein is CASRTGTSEFF. The CDR3 DNA reads as TGTGCCAGCAGAACCGGGACTAGTGAGTTCTTC.

The chain recombines TRBV27 with TRBJ1-2; no reliable D call. This CDR3 is 14 amino acids long. Trimming stripped 2 bases from V and 3 bases from J, with 10 bases between. Germline CDR1 MNHEY, CDR2 SMNVEV (reference sequence). CDR3 sequence: CASSLDGVHYGYTF. The CDR3 coding sequence is TGTGCCAGCAGTTTAGACGGGGTACACTATGGCTACACCTTC.

In this sample, this clonotype turned up a few times. The chain carries TRBV27 and TRBJ2-3, with 12 bases matching TRBD2. CDR1 and CDR2 (germline): MNHEY, SMNVEV (reference sequence). V lost 6 bases, J lost 8 bases, and 9 bases stayed unmatched. The CDR3 is 15 residues long. The CDR3 DNA reads TGTGCCAGCAGGATACTAGCGGGGGGACGGGGTACGCAGTATTTT. It translates to CASRILAGGRGTQYF.

The rearrangement joins TRBV9 to TRBJ2-7, with TRBD1 as a possible D gene (6 bases). Germline V gene data show CDR1 as SGDLS and CDR2 as YYNGEE. Deletions cut 4 bases from V and 2 bases from J, with 13 bases between. CDR3 length equals 14 residues. The CDR3 loop reads CASSPRNRAYEQYF. The CDR3 DNA follows: TGTGCCAGCAGCCCCCGGAACAGGGCCTACGAGCAGTACTTC. The whole variable domain, filled in from reference TRBV9 and TRBJ2-7, reads DSGVTQTPKHLITATGQRVTLRCSPRSGDLSVYWYQQSLDQGLQFLIQYYNGEERAKGNILERFSAQQFPDLHSELNLSSLELGDSALYFCASSPRNRAYEQYFGPGTRLTVT.

This clonotype has a count of ten or more. The rearrangement links TRBV20-1 to TRBJ2-3; 11 nucleotides agree with TRBD1. V trimming: 6 bases; J trimming: 3 bases; junction bases outside the gene matches: 14. CDR3 size: 17 residues. The V gene's germline CDR1 is DFQATT and CDR2 SNEGSKA (reference sequence). For the CDR3, the DNA is TGCAGTGCCATAAAACCAATCGGGACAGGGGGAACAGATACGCAGTATTTT. As protein: CSAIKPIGTGGTDTQYF.

This clonotype has just a few counts. The junction departs from germline at one end; a sequencing error may be responsible. The genes are TRBV30 and TRBJ2-1; no reliable D call. This CDR3 spans 13 amino acids. Germline-derived CDR1 and CDR2 are GTSNPN and SVGIG (reference sequence). The CDR3 reads CAWSVGLRNERFF. The CDR3 DNA sequence: TGTGCCTGGAGTGTAGGCCTGCGCAATGAGCGGTTCTTC.

In its sample, this clonotype was seen a few times. The chain couples TRBV28 to TRBJ2-4; D ambiguous. Gene TRBJ2-7 matches the end of the DNA better, so the J call may be wrong. The CDR3 loop spans 16 amino acids. Germline CDR1 is MDHEN and CDR2 is SYDVKM. The CDR3 reads CASSAGGLLFFNEQYF. In DNA, the CDR3 is TGTGCCAGCAGCGCCGGCGGTCTACTATTTTTTAACGAGCAGTACTTC.